Below are 30 T cell receptor beta chains sequenced from a single sample in a study of molecular identifiers for immune sequencing clone quantification. One entry per CDR3 protein results from TCRdb running MiXCR on the PCR reads. This table has around 460,000 distinct CDR3 sequences, around 25% appearing once. Material: naive CD8+ T cells from blood, with Jurkat cell RNA spiked in. Regarding subset: FACS-sorted CD8+CD4-CCR7+CD45RA+ naive T cells. These receptors all stem from a human donor in good health. Some libraries in this study had Jurkat cell RNA spiked in.

This clonotype came up once. The chain recombines TRBV6-2 or TRBV6-3 with TRBJ2-7, with TRBD1 matching over 7 bases. CDR3 length equals 14 residues. Germline V lookup: CDR1 MNHEY, CDR2 SVGEGT. With 0 bases clipped from V and 5 bases from J, the junction kept 4 bases outside the gene matches. The CDR3 DNA follows: TGTGCCAGCAGTTACTCAGCAGGGGGAAACGAGCAGTACTTC. It translates to CASSYSAGGNEQYF.

The chain combines TRBV12-3 or TRBV12-4 with TRBJ1-5, with D maybe TRBD1 (6 bases). Trimming took off 5 bases at V and 5 bases at J, with 16 bases between the two ends. The CDR3 totals 15 residues. CDR3 sequence: CASSGWGGADQPQHF. The CDR3 bases are TGTGCCAGCAGTGGATGGGGGGGGGCTGATCAGCCCCAGCATTTT.

A note on this clonotype: A much larger clone sits a single nucleotide away, making a read error possible. Because the CDR3 is missing its conserved closing phenylalanine or tryptophan, this is likely a read error. This rearrangement joins TRBV13 to TRBJ2-3; either TRBD1 or TRBD2 may supply D (6 bases each). CDR1 is PRHDT, CDR2 FYEKMQ, per germline (reference sequence). The CDR3 is 16 residues long. Between the trimmed V and J ends, which lost 0 bases and 6 bases, there was a span of 16 bases. The CDR3 sequence: CASSLGQGTLTDTQYL. The CDR3 DNA follows: TGTGCCAGCAGCTTAGGCCAGGGGACTTTGACTGATACGCAGTATCTT.

On this clonotype: The conserved closing phenylalanine or tryptophan is absent in this CDR3, likely reflecting a read error. The chain is built from TRBV5-1 and TRBJ2-7, with 7 bases aligning to TRBD1. Germline CDR1 reads SGHRS; CDR2 reads YFSETQ. The trim removed 0 bases at V and 6 bases at J, leaving 0 bases unmatched. The CDR3 totals 12 residues. CDR3 region: CASSLGQGEQYL. CDR3 nucleotides: TGCGCCAGCAGCTTGGGACAGGGCGAGCAGTACCTC.

The chain has TRBV5-5 and TRBJ1-1, with a weak D call TRBD1 (5 bases). The CDR3 is 15 residues long. Germline CDR1 reads SGHKS; CDR2 reads YYEKEE (reference sequence). V gave up 0 bases and J gave up 3 bases, with 12 bases separating them. CDR3 region: CASSLVPGDYTEAFF. Written as DNA, the CDR3 is TGTGCCAGCAGCTTGGTTCCGGGGGACTACACTGAAGCTTTCTTT.

This clonotype was seen at least ten times. V gene TRBV4-1 combines with J gene TRBJ1-1; no clear D. Germline V gives CDR1 MGHRA, CDR2 YSYEKL. V was shortened by 0 bases and J by 0 bases, with 8 bases between the two germline ends. The CDR3 has 15 residues. CDR3 in amino acids: CASSQEEGVNTEAFF. The CDR3 nucleotides read TGCGCCAGCAGCCAAGAAGAGGGCGTGAACACTGAAGCTTTCTTT.

Ten or more counts support this clonotype. The chain recombines TRBV7-2 with TRBJ2-4, with D perhaps TRBD2 (5 bases). The germline CDR1 and CDR2 sequences are SGHTA and FQGNSA. The CDR3 spans 11 residues. V dropped 10 bases and J dropped 7 bases, with 11 bases sitting between them. The CDR3: CAIRRGNIQYF. CDR3 DNA sequence: TGTGCCATCAGGCGAGGGAACATTCAGTACTTC.

Here the CDR3 reads CASSYPRLASYEQYF. In DNA, the CDR3 is TGTGCCAGCAGTTACCCCCGACTAGCCTCCTACGAGCAGTACTTC. The chain is built from TRBV6-2 or TRBV6-3 and TRBJ2-7; the match to TRBD2 covers 7 bases. This CDR3 is 15 amino acids long. V lost 2 bases and J lost 0; bases outside the gene matches: 4. In germline, CDR1 is MNHEY, CDR2 SVGEGT.

This clonotype has ten or more counts. V is TRBV6-5 and J is TRBJ1-6, with TRBD1 as a possible D gene (6 bases). Germline V CDR1 and CDR2: MNHEY, SVGAGI. Trimming shortened V by 7 bases and J by 5 bases, and 15 bases separated the two germline ends. The CDR3 loop spans 15 amino acids. This CDR3 reads CASNYGQHNNSPLHF. CDR3 coding DNA: TGTGCCAGCAATTATGGACAGCACAATAATTCACCCCTCCACTTT.

Ten or more counts support this clonotype. This rearrangement joins TRBV7-2 to TRBJ2-5; 7 nucleotides line up with TRBD1. With V trimmed by 5 bases and J by 5 bases, 11 bases remained unmatched. The CDR3 is 15 amino acids. Germline CDR1 is SGHTA and CDR2 is FQGNSA. DNA of the CDR3: TGTGCCAGCAGCCTGGGACAGTCGAGGTTTGAGACCCAGTACTTC. It yields the protein CASSLGQSRFETQYF.

This clonotype was picked up many times. The chain joins TRBV3-1 to TRBJ2-5; TRBD2 agrees at 11 bases. The germline gives CDR1 LGHDT, CDR2 YNNKEL (reference sequence). The CDR3 runs 15 residues. The junction had 6 bases not matched to a gene; V was cut back by 7 bases and J by 2 bases. CDR3 coding DNA: TGTGCCAGCAACCCGGGACTAGCGGTTCAAGAGACCCAGTACTTC. Protein: CASNPGLAVQETQYF.

This clonotype was recorded at least ten times. This chain uses TRBV30 with TRBJ1-2; the match to TRBD1 covers 8 bases. V dropped 4 bases and J dropped 2; count of bases not matched to a gene: 0. The germline V gene has CDR1 GTSNPN and CDR2 SVGIG (reference sequence). CDR3 size: 12 residues. CDR3 protein: CAWTGGNYGYTF. In nucleotides, the CDR3 is TGTGCCTGGACAGGGGGCAACTATGGCTACACCTTC.

On this clonotype itself: Its ends do not fully match the called genes, so a read error is possible. This rearrangement joins TRBV27 to TRBJ2-6; D is uncertain. Germline V gene lookup returns CDR1 MNHEY and CDR2 SMNVEV (reference sequence). The CDR3 has 14 residues. The CDR3 sequence: CVSSFSAGANVLTF. CDR3 DNA sequence: TGTGTCAGCAGTTTCTCCGCTGGGGCCAACGTCCTGACTTTC.

This clonotype was found many times. J is TRBJ2-7 and V is TRBV4-1; possible D gene TRBD1, 5 bases. CDR3 length: 13 residues. Germline-derived CDR1 and CDR2 are MGHRA and YSYEKL. Trimming shortened V by 5 bases and J by 2 bases, and 10 bases separated the two germline ends. In DNA, the CDR3 is TGCGCCAGCAGCTCGGTGACAGCCTACGAGCAGTACTTC. This codes for CASSSVTAYEQYF.

V usage is TRBV3-1 and J usage is TRBJ2-5; 7 bases map to TRBD1. The trim removed 4 bases at V and 0 bases at J, leaving 5 bases unmatched. Germline V CDR1 and CDR2: LGHDT, YNNKEL (reference sequence). The CDR3 loop spans 15 amino acids. In DNA, the CDR3 is TGTGCCAGCAGCCTTGTAACAGGGGACCAAGAGACCCAGTACTTC. Its translation is CASSLVTGDQETQYF.

This chain joins TRBV19 and TRBJ1-5; D is undetermined. The CDR3 runs to 14 residues. Germline lookup yields CDR1 LNHDA and CDR2 SQIVND (reference sequence). V dropped 5 bases and J dropped 6 bases, with 14 bases sitting between them. Here the CDR3 DNA reads TGTGCCAGTAGTTGGACGGTAGCGGGTCAGCCCCAGCATTTT. Its protein product is CASSWTVAGQPQHF.

This clonotype has only a few counts. The CDR3 protein is CSFSGKPSYEQYF. As DNA, the CDR3 is TGCAGTTTTAGCGGGAAACCCTCCTACGAGCAGTACTTC. The chain recombines TRBV20-1 with TRBJ2-7, with 8 positions matching TRBD2. This CDR3 is 13 amino acids long. CDR1 and CDR2 (germline): DFQATT, SNEGSKA (reference sequence). The V segment lost 8 bases and the J segment 0 bases; nucleotides outside the gene matches: 6.

This clonotype has ten or more counts. The V call is TRBV6-5, the J call TRBJ2-2; possibly TRBD1 for D (5 bases). CDR1 and CDR2 (germline): MNHEY, SVGAGI. V lost 2 bases and J 2 bases, leaving 6 bases between the germline ends. The CDR3 length is 14 residues. CDR3 residues: CASSYGHNTGELFF. The DNA for the CDR3 is TGTGCCAGCAGTTACGGACACAACACCGGGGAGCTGTTTTTT.

The sample holds many counts of this clonotype. V usage is TRBV5-4 and J usage is TRBJ2-3; 14 nucleotides agree with TRBD2. This CDR3 has 15 residues. V lost 5 bases to trimming and J lost 6 bases; unmatched junction nucleotides: 5. Germline CDR1 and CDR2: SGHNT and YYREEE (reference sequence). Here the CDR3 DNA reads TGTGCCAGCAGACGGGGACTAGCGGGAGTGGATACGCAGTATTTT. This encodes CASRRGLAGVDTQYF.

CDR3 sequence reads: CASSLGDIWGNGEQFF. The DNA of the CDR3 is TGTGCCAGCAGTTTAGGGGACATTTGGGGTAACGGTGAGCAGTTCTTC. The chain employs TRBV12-3 or TRBV12-4 and TRBJ2-1; perhaps TRBD1 as D (6 bases). Trimming removed 1 base from V and 9 bases from J, with 19 bases in between. The CDR3 is 16 amino acids.

There are many counts of this clonotype. J is TRBJ2-7 and V is TRBV7-2, with 8 nucleotides matching TRBD2. There are 15 residues in the CDR3. Unmatched junction bases numbered 8, after V lost 5 bases and J lost 2 bases. Germline CDR1 reads SGHTA; CDR2 reads FQGNSA. The CDR3 loop reads CASSREGYSAYEQYF. The CDR3 DNA reads TGTGCCAGCAGCCGGGAGGGCTATTCCGCCTACGAGCAGTACTTC.

The table lists this clonotype with a few counts. The chain uses TRBV20-1 and TRBJ2-2; 8 nucleotides agree with TRBD2. Germline CDR1 reads DFQATT; CDR2 reads SNEGSKA (reference sequence). CDR3 length: 15 residues. The V segment lost 3 bases and the J segment 6 bases; nucleotides outside the gene matches: 9. The CDR3 sequence: CSASKSGREPGELFF. DNA for the CDR3: TGCAGTGCTAGTAAAAGCGGGAGAGAACCCGGGGAGCTGTTTTTT.

A remark on this clonotype: A much larger clone is a single base away; this may be a read error. This likely comes from a read error, as the CDR3 has no conserved phenylalanine or tryptophan at its end. This CDR3 is CASSLGTSPVTQYI. DNA of the CDR3: TGTGCCAGCAGCTTAGGGACTAGCCCGGTAACCCAGTACATC. V is TRBV7-2 and J is TRBJ2-5; 8 bases are shared with TRBD2. CDR1 is SGHTA, CDR2 FQGNSA, per germline. This CDR3 contains 14 residues. V lost 1 base and J lost 8; bases outside the gene matches: 6.

The chain links TRBV9 to TRBJ2-5; D is tentatively TRBD1 or TRBD2 (5 bases each). The CDR3 has 13 amino acids. CDR1 is SGDLS and CDR2 is YYNGEE in the germline V gene. The ends were cut back, 0 bases at V and 5 bases at J, with 8 bases in the middle. The CDR3 spells CASSVAGTETQYF. Here the CDR3 DNA reads TGTGCCAGCAGCGTAGCAGGGACGGAGACCCAGTACTTC.

This clonotype was observed many times. The chain is built from TRBV27 and TRBJ1-5; possibly TRBD1 for D (6 bases). The CDR3 is 16 residues long. V shed 0 bases and J shed 0 bases, with 9 bases lying between them. The V gene's germline CDR1 is MNHEY and CDR2 SMNVEV (reference sequence). The CDR3 region has the DNA TGTGCCAGCAGTTTATCCGGACAGAATAGCAATCAGCCCCAGCATTTT. Translated: CASSLSGQNSNQPQHF.

The chain recombines TRBV19 with TRBJ1-2, with 9 positions matching TRBD1. The germline CDR1 and CDR2 sequences are LNHDA and SQIVND (reference sequence). This CDR3 region has 13 residues. The J segment lost 6 bases and the V segment lost 6 bases, leaving 5 bases of the junction unmatched. The CDR3 DNA reads TGTGCCAGTAGCCCGACAGGGGGGCATGGCTACACCTTC. Its protein product is CASSPTGGHGYTF.

This clonotype was detected a few times. The J gene is TRBJ2-2, the V gene TRBV30, with a possible D match to TRBD1 (6 bases). This CDR3 comprises 13 residues. From germline, CDR1 is GTSNPN and CDR2 SVGIG (reference sequence). With 4 bases removed from V and 6 bases from J, the gap between germline ends came to 12 bases. CDR3 loop: CAWTFGGPGELFF. The CDR3 DNA reads as TGTGCCTGGACGTTTGGGGGCCCCGGGGAGCTGTTTTTT. Full variable domain (missing parts from reference TRBV30 and TRBJ2-2): SQTIHQWPATLVQPVGSPLSLECTVEGTSNPNLYWYRQAAGRGLQLLFYSVGIGQISSEVPQNLSASRPQDRQFILSSKKLLLSDSGFYLCAWTFGGPGELFFGEGSRLTVL.

The table lists this clonotype with a few counts. This chain links TRBV12-3 or TRBV12-4 with TRBJ2-2; 7 bases line up with TRBD1. This CDR3 comprises 15 residues. V was clipped by 6 bases and J by 6 bases; unmatched bases: 10. The CDR3 loop reads CASRQIQGPPGELFF. CDR3 nucleotides: TGTGCCAGCAGACAAATACAGGGGCCCCCCGGGGAGCTGTTTTTT.

The chain carries TRBV19 and TRBJ1-5; D perhaps matches TRBD1 (6 bases). The CDR3 spans 15 residues. V was pared by 0 bases and J by 6 bases, with 12 bases between. In germline, CDR1 is LNHDA, CDR2 SQIVND (reference sequence). The DNA of the CDR3 is TGTGCCAGTAGTATAGACTGGGGGGCGGGTCAGCCCCAGCATTTT. It codes for CASSIDWGAGQPQHF.

The chain couples TRBV11-3 to TRBJ2-3; 16 bases are a match to TRBD2. Unmatched junction bases numbered 9, after V lost 5 bases and J lost 4 bases. The CDR3 is 18 amino acids. CDR1 SGHNT and CDR2 YENEEA come from the germline V gene. CDR3 coding DNA: TGTGCCAGCAGCCCGGGGACTAGCGGGGGGGCCTGGTCAGATACGCAGTATTTT. Translated: CASSPGTSGGAWSDTQYF. The variable domain in full, completed from reference TRBV11-3 and TRBJ2-3, reads EAGVVQSPRYKIIEKKQPVAFWCNPISGHNTLYWYLQNLGQGPELLIRYENEEAVDDSQLPKDRFSAERLKGVDSTLKIQPAELGDSAVYLCASSPGTSGGAWSDTQYFGPGTRLTVL.